These 25 T cell receptor beta chains were all obtained from the same sample, sequenced in a study of chemoradiotherapy in HPV16-positive cancers. Sequencing was performed with immunoSEQ multiplex PCR; in TCRdb, only in-frame clones are kept and a portion is missing. The table has roughly 10,000 clones, roughly 72% seen once; the top ten hold approximately 35%. Sampling was carried out from a patient who underwent chemoradiotherapy. The receptors originated from a human donor with HPV-associated anogenital cancer.

The rearrangement uses TRBV19 and TRBJ2-3; D could derive from TRBD1 or TRBD2 (6 bases each). The length of the CDR3 is 17 residues. Germline values: CDR1 LNHDA, CDR2 SQIVND (reference sequence). The ends were cut back, 4 bases at V and 1 base at J, with 18 bases in the middle. CDR3 in DNA: TGTGCCAGTAGTACCCTCAGGAGGGCAGGGGGCACAGATACGCAGTATTTT. It yields the protein CASSTLRRAGGTDTQYF. Looking up the rest from reference TRBV19 and TRBJ2-3 gives the full variable domain: DGGITQSPKYLFRKEGQNVTLSCEQNLNHDAMYWYRQDPGQGLRLIYYSQIVNDFQKGDIAEGYSVSREKKESFPLTVTSAQKNPTAFYLCASSTLRRAGGTDTQYFGPGTRLTVL.

This clone has only one observation. The rearrangement joins TRBV6-6 to TRBJ1-1; D perhaps matches TRBD1 (5 bases). The CDR3 is 14 amino acids. In germline, CDR1 is MNHNY, CDR2 SVGAGI (reference sequence). V was cut by 0 bases and J by 4 bases, with 9 bases left in between. The CDR3 loop is CASSYSGEGTEAFF. Here the CDR3 DNA reads TGTGCCAGCAGTTACTCAGGGGAGGGCACTGAAGCTTTCTTT.

The gene calls are TRBV7-3 and TRBJ2-2; maybe TRBD2 (5 bases). The CDR3 is 13 residues long. Trimming pared 6 bases from V and 6 bases from J, leaving 11 bases between. The V gene's germline CDR1 is SGHTA and CDR2 FQGTGA. Written as DNA, the CDR3 is TGTGCCAGCAGTAGAGTGGAGGCCGGGGAGCTGTTTTTT. This gives the protein CASSRVEAGELFF. The full variable domain, rest sourced from reference TRBV7-3 and TRBJ2-2, is GAGVSQTPSNKVTEKGKYVELRCDPISGHTALYWYRQSLGQGPEFLIYFQGTGAADDSGLPNDRFFAVRPEGSVSTLKIQRTERGDSAVYLCASSRVEAGELFFGEGSRLTVL.

This chain joins TRBV11-1 and TRBJ2-5; D not resolved. Deletions cut 3 bases from V and 6 bases from J, with 11 bases between. The CDR3 is 13 residues long. Germline CDR1 reads SGHAT; CDR2 reads FQDESV (reference sequence). CDR3 protein: CASSFSSGKTQYF. DNA for the CDR3: TGTGCCAGCAGCTTCTCCAGTGGGAAGACCCAGTACTTC.

This clone was detected a few times. The chain recombines TRBV5-8 with TRBJ1-6; weak D call: TRBD1 (5 bases). CDR1 is SGHTS, CDR2 YDEGEE, per germline. V was cut by 8 bases and J by 8 bases, with 17 bases left in between. The CDR3 length is 14 residues. CDR3 DNA sequence: TGTGCCAGTTCTTACGGGACCGGTGATTCACCCCTCCACTTT. It is translated as CASSYGTGDSPLHF.

This clone was seen a few times. The J gene is TRBJ1-3, the V gene TRBV11-2; no firm D call. Trimming removed 3 bases from V and 2 bases from J, with 8 bases in between. The CDR3 sequence is 14 residues long. The germline CDR1 and CDR2 sequences are SGHAT and FQNNGV. CDR3 residues: CASSFALTGNTIYF. The CDR3 nucleotides read TGTGCCAGCAGCTTTGCCCTTACTGGAAACACCATATATTTT.

The chain combines TRBV7-2 with TRBJ2-1; 7 nucleotides line up with TRBD2. The CDR3 is made up of 13 amino acids. In germline, CDR1 is SGHTA, CDR2 FQGNSA. V dropped 5 bases and J dropped 10; count of bases not matched to a gene: 8. This CDR3 is CASSRPGRGEQFF. In DNA, the CDR3 is TGTGCCAGCAGCCGTCCAGGGCGGGGGGAGCAGTTCTTC.

The chain has TRBV10-1 and TRBJ1-2, with 7 bases identical to TRBD1. The V segment lost 5 bases and the J segment 2 bases; nucleotides outside the gene matches: 2. The germline gives CDR1 WNHNN, CDR2 SYGVQD (reference sequence). The CDR3 is made up of 13 amino acids. The DNA of the CDR3 is TGCGCCAGCAGTCCGGGACAGAACTATGGCTACACCTTC. Translated, it gives CASSPGQNYGYTF.

The chain carries TRBV11-3 and TRBJ2-5, with 7 bases aligning to TRBD1. The germline V gene has CDR1 SGHNT and CDR2 YENEEA. The CDR3 sequence is 15 residues long. Losses at the gene ends were 5 bases for V and 1 base for J; bases not matched to a gene: 7. The CDR3 DNA reads TGTGCCAGCAGCCACAGGGGAGTGGGCCAAGAGACCCAGTACTTC. Its translation: CASSHRGVGQETQYF.

J is TRBJ2-4 and V is TRBV6-5, with D unresolved. V lost 3 bases, J lost 2 bases, and 11 bases lay in between. The length of the CDR3 is 15 residues. Germline lookup yields CDR1 MNHEY and CDR2 SVGAGI. The CDR3 spells CASSYDSPTKNIQYF. The CDR3 nucleotides read TGTGCCAGCAGTTATGACTCACCTACCAAAAACATTCAGTACTTC.

The chain is built from TRBV7-2 and TRBJ2-1; 8 nucleotides line up with TRBD2. With V trimmed by 2 bases and J by 7 bases, 13 bases remained unmatched. This CDR3 is built from 17 residues. Germline V gives CDR1 SGHTA, CDR2 FQGNSA. The CDR3: CASSLTPPGLVRNEQFF. CDR3 in DNA: TGTGCCAGCAGCTTAACCCCCCCGGGACTAGTCCGTAATGAGCAGTTCTTC.

In this sample, this clone turned up a few times. In DNA form, the CDR3 reads TGTGCCAGCAGCACCACGGGTGGGGGCCTGACCATAAAAGAGACCCAGTACTTC. Protein: CASSTTGGGLTIKETQYF. V is TRBV7-9 and J is TRBJ2-5; D possibly corresponds to TRBD1 (6 bases). The CDR3 consists of 18 residues. Per germline, CDR1 SEHNR and CDR2 FQNEAQ (reference sequence). The V end was cut by 5 bases, the J end by 3 bases, with 25 bases between.

The chain combines TRBV11-3 with TRBJ2-3; perhaps TRBD1 as D (6 bases). V was shortened by 5 bases and J by 5 bases, with 17 bases between the two germline ends. Per the germline V gene, CDR1 is SGHNT and CDR2 is YENEEA. This CDR3 is built from 15 residues. The CDR3 loop is CASSLLGAGGDTQYF. CDR3 nucleotides: TGTGCCAGCAGCCTTCTGGGGGCGGGCGGAGATACGCAGTATTTT.

The V call is TRBV12-5, the J call TRBJ2-3; D not resolved. Germline CDR1 LGHNT, CDR2 FRNRAP. With 2 bases removed from V and 1 base from J, the gap between germline ends came to 7 bases. The CDR3 loop spans 14 amino acids. DNA for the CDR3: TGTGCTAGTGGTTTGAAAGGAGGCACAGATACGCAGTATTTT. It codes for CASGLKGGTDTQYF.

V and J are TRBV4-1 and TRBJ1-2, with a possible D match to TRBD1 (6 bases). V was pared by 0 bases and J by 7 bases, with 18 bases between. This CDR3 comprises 16 residues. Germline V gene lookup returns CDR1 MGHRA and CDR2 YSYEKL. The CDR3: CASSQEWEQGWGGYTF. The CDR3 region has the DNA TGCGCCAGCAGCCAAGAATGGGAACAGGGTTGGGGTGGCTACACCTTC.

This clone was seen just once. The chain links TRBV5-1 to TRBJ2-3, with 7 bases lining up with TRBD2. J was trimmed by 2 bases and V by 0 bases; bases with no gene match: 3. The CDR3 is 15 amino acids. From germline, CDR1 is SGHRS and CDR2 YFSETQ. This CDR3 is CASSLVGGVTDTQYF. DNA for the CDR3: TGCGCCAGCAGCTTGGTGGGGGGGGTCACAGATACGCAGTATTTT. Variable domain in full (rest from reference TRBV5-1 and TRBJ2-3): KAGVTQTPRYLIKTRGQQVTLSCSPISGHRSVSWYQQTPGQGLQFLFEYFSETQRNKGNFPGRFSGRQFSNSRSEMNVSTLELGDSALYLCASSLVGGVTDTQYFGPGTRLTVL.

The J gene is TRBJ2-2, the V gene TRBV11-2, with a possible D match to TRBD2 (7 bases). The CDR3 contains 16 residues. Trimming took off 4 bases at V and 6 bases at J, with 18 bases between the two ends. Germline CDR1 reads SGHAT; CDR2 reads FQNNGV. The CDR3 DNA is TGTGCCAGCAGCTGGGGGGGCCGCAGCGACCCCGGGGAGCTGTTTTTT. Amino acids: CASSWGGRSDPGELFF.

The V and J genes are TRBV9 and TRBJ1-6, with a tentative D call TRBD1 (5 bases). Germline V gene sequence: CDR1 SGDLS, CDR2 YYNGEE. The CDR3 has 14 residues. Trimming stripped 2 bases from V and 5 bases from J, with 8 bases between. The CDR3 DNA follows: TGTGCCAGCAGCGTGGGACTCGATAATTCACCCCTCCACTTT. Its protein is CASSVGLDNSPLHF. The full variable domain, with the rest looked up from reference TRBV9 and TRBJ1-6, is DSGVTQTPKHLITATGQRVTLRCSPRSGDLSVYWYQQSLDQGLQFLIQYYNGEERAKGNILERFSAQQFPDLHSELNLSSLELGDSALYFCASSVGLDNSPLHFGNGTRLTVT.

CDR3 in amino acids: CASSSRQGMTEAFF. The CDR3 DNA is TGTGCCAGCTCATCTAGACAGGGGATGACTGAAGCTTTCTTT. The genes are TRBV18 and TRBJ1-1; 8 bases align to TRBD1. The CDR3 length is 14 residues. V was pared by 5 bases and J by 5 bases, with 7 bases of the junction left unmatched. Germline V CDR1 and CDR2: KGHSH, LQKENI.

This clone was observed a few times. This CDR3 is CASSLVRAGELFF. The CDR3 coding sequence is TGTGCCAGCAGCTTAGTCAGGGCCGGGGAGCTGTTTTTT. The rearrangement joins TRBV7-6 to TRBJ2-2; D may be TRBD1 (5 bases). CDR1 is SGHVS and CDR2 is FNYEAQ in the germline V gene. CDR3 length equals 13 residues. V lost 1 base to trimming and J lost 6 bases, with 6 bases between them.

This clone appeared once. The chain links TRBV7-2 to TRBJ2-7; 9 bases agree with TRBD2. Germline CDR1 is SGHTA and CDR2 is FQGNSA. J lost 4 bases, V lost 2 bases, and 6 bases had no gene match. The CDR3 runs 15 residues. Here the CDR3 DNA reads TGTGCCAGCAGCTTAAGAAGCGGGGGGCCTTACGAGCAGTACGTC. It codes for CASSLRSGGPYEQYV.

The chain is built from TRBV19 and TRBJ1-3, with 11 bases aligning to TRBD1. CDR1 and CDR2 from the germline V gene are LNHDA and SQIVND (reference sequence). V was pared by 5 bases and J by 0 bases, with 6 bases of the junction left unmatched. The CDR3 covers 17 residues. The CDR3 region is CASSPRGQGGSGNTIYF. The CDR3 DNA is TGTGCCAGTAGTCCCCGGGGACAGGGGGGCTCTGGAAACACCATATATTTT. The whole variable domain, remainder taken from reference TRBV19 and TRBJ1-3, is DGGITQSPKYLFRKEGQNVTLSCEQNLNHDAMYWYRQDPGQGLRLIYYSQIVNDFQKGDIAEGYSVSREKKESFPLTVTSAQKNPTAFYLCASSPRGQGGSGNTIYFGEGSWLTVV.

This clone has more than one count but fewer than ten. The rearrangement links TRBV11-3 to TRBJ1-3; the D is unclear. This CDR3 contains 14 residues. CDR1 is SGHNT and CDR2 is YENEEA in the germline V gene. V dropped 1 base and J dropped 0 bases, with 4 bases sitting between them. This chain's CDR3 is CASSLGGSGNTIYF. DNA of the CDR3: TGTGCCAGCAGCTTAGGCGGCTCTGGAAACACCATATATTTT.

This clone was counted a single time. This chain links TRBV18 with TRBJ2-3; either TRBD1 or TRBD2 may fit D (6 bases each). Trimming left V 3 bases short and J 2 bases short, with 12 bases between. Germline V lookup: CDR1 KGHSH, CDR2 LQKENI. The CDR3 contains 15 residues. The CDR3 nucleotides read TGTGCCAGCTCACCTGGGGGGCCAAACACAGATACGCAGTATTTT. The encoded protein is CASSPGGPNTDTQYF.

This clone was detected once. The chain employs TRBV25-1 and TRBJ2-1; tentatively, D is TRBD2 (5 bases). Germline assignment: CDR1 MGHDK and CDR2 SYGVNS. The V gene lost 6 bases and the J gene lost 3 bases, with 12 bases spanning the gap. This CDR3 spans 14 amino acids. CDR3 coding DNA: TGTGCCAGCAGACCTGACGGACTCTACAATGAGCAGTTCTTC. It yields the protein CASRPDGLYNEQFF. The whole variable domain, filled in from reference TRBV25-1 and TRBJ2-1, reads EADIYQTPRYLVIGTGKKITLECSQTMGHDKMYWYQQDPGMELHLIHYSYGVNSTEKGDLSSESTVSRIRTEHFPLTLESARPSHTSQYLCASRPDGLYNEQFFGPGTRLTVL.